These 5 T cell receptor beta chains came from one sample sequenced in a study of T-cell reconstitution after alpha-beta-depleted transplantation in children. TCRbeta library preparation incorporated unique molecular identifiers. MiXCR was run by TCRdb on the PCR reads, yielding one entry per CDR3 protein. The data hold 550,000 to 600,000 distinct CDR3 sequences, with about 23% observed a single time. This sample comprised PBMCs, mostly from graft donor cells, obtained 360 days after TCRalphabeta/CD19-depleted stem cell transplant. The receptors derive from a boy younger than two who had a stem cell transplant for acute myeloid leukemia, so the T cells may come from the graft donor.

This clonotype has a count of ten or more. V gene TRBV12-3 or TRBV12-4 combines with J gene TRBJ2-2; no reliable D call. This CDR3 comprises 16 residues. V was cut by 0 bases and J by 0 bases, with 8 bases left in between. The CDR3 is CASSLAGFSNTGELFF. For the CDR3, the DNA is TGTGCCAGCAGTTTAGCGGGGTTCTCGAACACCGGGGAGCTGTTTTTT.

This chain connects TRBV13 to TRBJ2-1; D ambiguous. CDR1 is PRHDT, CDR2 FYEKMQ, per germline (reference sequence). Deletions cut 2 bases from V and 9 bases from J, with 8 bases between. There are 12 residues in the CDR3. DNA for the CDR3: TGTGCCAGCAGCTTATCCCACACTGAGCAGTTCTTC. It encodes CASSLSHTEQFF.

This clonotype has a handful of counts. The V gene is TRBV5-1, the J gene TRBJ2-7; tentative D call: TRBD2 (5 bases). The V gene lost 4 bases and the J gene lost 3 bases, with 11 bases spanning the gap. The CDR3 sequence is 13 residues long. The V gene's germline CDR1 is SGHRS and CDR2 YFSETQ. Here the CDR3 reads CASSPRDLYEQYF. The CDR3 DNA follows: TGCGCCAGCAGCCCCCGGGATCTCTACGAGCAGTACTTC.

In its sample, this clonotype was seen many times. The chain employs TRBV5-1 and TRBJ2-3; D remains ambiguous. There are 13 residues in the CDR3. Looked up from germline, CDR1 is SGHRS and CDR2 is YFSETQ. With 0 bases removed from V and 6 bases from J, the gap between germline ends came to 8 bases. The chain's CDR3 is CASSLEGLDTQYF. The CDR3 bases are TGCGCCAGCAGCTTGGAAGGGTTGGATACGCAGTATTTT.

This clonotype was counted between two and nine times. The chain joins TRBV5-6 to TRBJ2-1, with D perhaps being TRBD1 or TRBD2 (5 bases each). Trimming pared 4 bases from V and 8 bases from J, leaving 19 bases between. The CDR3 consists of 15 residues. Germline CDR1 is SGHDT and CDR2 is YYEEEE. The CDR3 sequence: CASSLPGRGVDEQFF. CDR3 nucleotides: TGTGCCAGCAGCCTTCCAGGGAGAGGGGTCGATGAGCAGTTCTTC.